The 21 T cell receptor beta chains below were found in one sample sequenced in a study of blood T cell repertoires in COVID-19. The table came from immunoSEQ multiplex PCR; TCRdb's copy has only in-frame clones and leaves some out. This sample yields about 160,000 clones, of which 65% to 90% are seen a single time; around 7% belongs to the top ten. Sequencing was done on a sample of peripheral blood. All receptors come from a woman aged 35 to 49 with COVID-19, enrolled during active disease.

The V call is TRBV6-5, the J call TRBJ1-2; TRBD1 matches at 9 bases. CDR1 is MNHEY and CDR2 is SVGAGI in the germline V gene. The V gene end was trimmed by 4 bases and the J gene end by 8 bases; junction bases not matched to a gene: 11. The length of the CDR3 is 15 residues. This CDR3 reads CASSSLTGGERGYTF. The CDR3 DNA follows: TGTGCCAGCAGTTCCCTAACAGGGGGCGAAAGGGGCTACACCTTC.

As DNA, the CDR3 is TGTGCCAGCAGCGCCGACGGCGGGCTAAGAGGAGATACGCAGTATTTT. Residues: CASSADGGLRGDTQYF. The J gene is TRBJ2-3, the V gene TRBV2, with D perhaps matching TRBD2 (5 bases). The germline V gene encodes CDR1 SNHLY and CDR2 FYNNEI. V dropped 6 bases and J dropped 5 bases, with 21 bases sitting between them. The CDR3 length is 16 residues.

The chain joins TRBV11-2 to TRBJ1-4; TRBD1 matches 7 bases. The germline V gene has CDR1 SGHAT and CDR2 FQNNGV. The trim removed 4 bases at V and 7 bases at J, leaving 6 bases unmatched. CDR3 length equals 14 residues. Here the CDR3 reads CASSSAGGSEKLFF. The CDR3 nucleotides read TGTGCCAGCAGCTCCGCAGGGGGGAGTGAAAAACTGTTTTTT.

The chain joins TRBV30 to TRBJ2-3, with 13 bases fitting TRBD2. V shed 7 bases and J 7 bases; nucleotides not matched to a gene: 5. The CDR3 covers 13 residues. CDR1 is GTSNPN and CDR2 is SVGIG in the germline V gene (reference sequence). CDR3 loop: CALTSGRAYTQYF. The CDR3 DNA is TGTGCCTTAACTAGCGGGAGGGCTTATACGCAGTATTTT.

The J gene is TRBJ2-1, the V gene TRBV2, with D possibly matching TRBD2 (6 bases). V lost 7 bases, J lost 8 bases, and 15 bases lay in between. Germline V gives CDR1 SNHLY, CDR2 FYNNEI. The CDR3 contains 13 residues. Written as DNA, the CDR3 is TGTGCCAGCACTCGGGGAGGTGGGGATGAGCAGTTCTTC. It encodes CASTRGGGDEQFF.

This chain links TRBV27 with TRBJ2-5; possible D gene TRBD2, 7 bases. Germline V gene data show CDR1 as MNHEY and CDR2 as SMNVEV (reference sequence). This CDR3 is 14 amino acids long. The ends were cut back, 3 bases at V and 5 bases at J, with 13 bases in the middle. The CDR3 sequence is CASSFRGRGETQYF. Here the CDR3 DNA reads TGTGCCAGCAGTTTCCGTGGGAGGGGGGAGACCCAGTACTTC.

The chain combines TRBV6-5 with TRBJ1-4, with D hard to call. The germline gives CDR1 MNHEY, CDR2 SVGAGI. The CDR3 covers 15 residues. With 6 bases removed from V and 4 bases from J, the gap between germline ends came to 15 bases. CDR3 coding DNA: TGTGCCAGCAGGGCCCACAGCACCCTTAATGAAAAACTGTTTTTT. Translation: CASRAHSTLNEKLFF.

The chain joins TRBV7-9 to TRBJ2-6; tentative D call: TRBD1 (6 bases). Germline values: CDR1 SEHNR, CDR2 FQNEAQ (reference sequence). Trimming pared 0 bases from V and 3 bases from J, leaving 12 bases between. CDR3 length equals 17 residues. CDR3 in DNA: TGTGCCAGCAGCTTAGCGGTGGGGGCGAGTGGGGCCAACGTCCTGACTTTC. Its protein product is CASSLAVGASGANVLTF.

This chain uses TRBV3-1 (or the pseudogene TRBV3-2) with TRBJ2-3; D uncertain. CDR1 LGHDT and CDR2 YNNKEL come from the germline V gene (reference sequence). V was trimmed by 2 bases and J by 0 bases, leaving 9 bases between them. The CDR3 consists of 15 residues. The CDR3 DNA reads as TGTGCCAGCAGCCAATATGCCTATAGCACAGATACGCAGTATTTT. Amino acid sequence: CASSQYAYSTDTQYF.

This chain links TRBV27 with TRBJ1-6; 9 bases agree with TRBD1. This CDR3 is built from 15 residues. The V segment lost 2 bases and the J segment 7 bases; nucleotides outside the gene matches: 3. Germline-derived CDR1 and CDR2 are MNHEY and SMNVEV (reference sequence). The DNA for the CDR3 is TGTGCCAGCAGTTTAGCCGGGACAGGGAATTCACCCCTCCACTTT. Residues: CASSLAGTGNSPLHF.

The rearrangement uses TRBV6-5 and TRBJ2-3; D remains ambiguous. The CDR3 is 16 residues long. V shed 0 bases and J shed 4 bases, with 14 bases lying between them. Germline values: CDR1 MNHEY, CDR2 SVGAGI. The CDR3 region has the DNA TGTGCCAGCAGTTACTCCGAAGCTTTTTTTCCAGATACGCAGTATTTT. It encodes CASSYSEAFFPDTQYF.

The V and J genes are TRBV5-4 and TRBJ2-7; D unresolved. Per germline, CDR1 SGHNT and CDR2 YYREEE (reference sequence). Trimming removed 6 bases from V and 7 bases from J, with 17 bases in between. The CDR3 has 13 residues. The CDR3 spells CASNPESGVEQYF. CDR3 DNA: TGTGCCAGCAACCCAGAGTCCGGAGTTGAGCAGTACTTC.

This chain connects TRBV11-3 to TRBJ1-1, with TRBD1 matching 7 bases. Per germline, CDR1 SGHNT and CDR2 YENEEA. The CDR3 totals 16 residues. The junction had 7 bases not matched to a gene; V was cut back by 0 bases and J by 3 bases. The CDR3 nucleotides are TGTGCCAGCAGCTTAGACGGACAGGTCCGGGACACTGAAGCTTTCTTT. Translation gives CASSLDGQVRDTEAFF. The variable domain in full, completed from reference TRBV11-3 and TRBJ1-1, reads EAGVVQSPRYKIIEKKQPVAFWCNPISGHNTLYWYLQNLGQGPELLIRYENEEAVDDSQLPKDRFSAERLKGVDSTLKIQPAELGDSAVYLCASSLDGQVRDTEAFFGQGTRLTVV.

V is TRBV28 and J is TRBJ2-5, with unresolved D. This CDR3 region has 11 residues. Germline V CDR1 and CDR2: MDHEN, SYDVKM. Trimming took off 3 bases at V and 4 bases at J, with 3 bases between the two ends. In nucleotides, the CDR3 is TGTGCCAGCAGTTTCTTAGAGACCCAGTACTTC. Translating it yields CASSFLETQYF.

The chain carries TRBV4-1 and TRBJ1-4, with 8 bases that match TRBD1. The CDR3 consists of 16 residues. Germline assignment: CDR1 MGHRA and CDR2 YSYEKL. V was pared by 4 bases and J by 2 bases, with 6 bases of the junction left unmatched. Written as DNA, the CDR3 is TGCGCCAGCAGCCCACACAGGGGGGCCACTAATGAAAAACTGTTTTTT. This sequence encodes CASSPHRGATNEKLFF.

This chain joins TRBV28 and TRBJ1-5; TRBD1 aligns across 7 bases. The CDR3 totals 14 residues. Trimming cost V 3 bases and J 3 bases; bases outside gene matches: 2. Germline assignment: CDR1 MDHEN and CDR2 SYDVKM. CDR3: CASSLGQINQPQHF. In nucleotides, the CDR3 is TGTGCCAGCAGTTTGGGACAGATCAATCAGCCCCAGCATTTT.

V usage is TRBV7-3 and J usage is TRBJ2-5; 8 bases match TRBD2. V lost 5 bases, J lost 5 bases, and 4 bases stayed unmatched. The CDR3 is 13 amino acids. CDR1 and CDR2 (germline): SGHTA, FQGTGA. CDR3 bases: TGTGCCAGCAGCCCAGCGGGGGCTGAGACCCAGTACTTC. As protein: CASSPAGAETQYF.

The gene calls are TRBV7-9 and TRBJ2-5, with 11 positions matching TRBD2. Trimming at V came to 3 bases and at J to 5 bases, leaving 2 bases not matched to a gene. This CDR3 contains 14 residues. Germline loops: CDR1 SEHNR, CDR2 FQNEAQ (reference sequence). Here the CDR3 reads CASSFPSGRETQYF. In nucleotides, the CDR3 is TGTGCCAGCAGCTTTCCTAGCGGGAGGGAGACCCAGTACTTC. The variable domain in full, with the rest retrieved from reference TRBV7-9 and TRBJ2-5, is DTGVSQNPRHKITKRGQNVTFRCDPISEHNRLYWYRQTLGQGPEFLTYFQNEAQLEKSRLLSDRFSAERPKGSFSTLEIQRTEQGDSAMYLCASSFPSGRETQYFGPGTRLLVL.

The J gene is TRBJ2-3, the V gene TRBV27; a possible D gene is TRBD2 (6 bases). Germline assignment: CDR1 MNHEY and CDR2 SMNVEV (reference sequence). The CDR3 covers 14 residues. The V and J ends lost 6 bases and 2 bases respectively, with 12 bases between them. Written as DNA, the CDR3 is TGTGCCAGCAGGACACGGGACTTCACAGATACGCAGTATTTT. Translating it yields CASRTRDFTDTQYF.

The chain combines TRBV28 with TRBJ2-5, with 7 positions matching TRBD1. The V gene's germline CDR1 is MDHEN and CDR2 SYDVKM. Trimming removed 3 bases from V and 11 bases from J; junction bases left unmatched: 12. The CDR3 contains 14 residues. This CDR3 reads CASSLAGGRKTQYF. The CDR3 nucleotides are TGTGCCAGCAGTTTGGCAGGGGGTAGAAAAACACAGTACTTC.

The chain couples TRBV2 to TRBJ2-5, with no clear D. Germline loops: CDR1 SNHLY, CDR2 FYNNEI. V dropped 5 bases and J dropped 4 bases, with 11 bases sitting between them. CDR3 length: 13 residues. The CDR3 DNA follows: TGTGCCAGCAGTCTCGGGTTGGCAGAGACCCAGTACTTC. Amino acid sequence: CASSLGLAETQYF.